The 11 T cell receptor beta chains in this list originate from one sample, sequenced in a study of blood T cells in healthy people across ages. For the second PCR, which ran for roughly 6 to 12 cycles, a sample-barcoded 5' primer and a J-beta primer mix were used. MiXCR, applied by TCRdb to the 5' RACE reads, yields one record per CDR3 protein. The repertoire holds approximately 690,000 distinct CDR3 sequences, with about 54% as singletons. The specimen was blood. These receptors all stem from a man in his fifties or sixties in good health.

This chain uses TRBV19 with TRBJ2-7, with 9 nucleotides matching TRBD1. Germline V gene sequence: CDR1 LNHDA, CDR2 SQIVND (reference sequence). This CDR3 has 12 amino acids. The ends lost 8 bases at V and 5 bases at J; junction bases unmatched: 4. In nucleotides, the CDR3 is TGTGCCAGTCTGGGACAGGGTGACGAGCAGTACTTC. Its protein product is CASLGQGDEQYF.

V usage is TRBV7-6 and J usage is TRBJ2-7; D gene ambiguous. The closer fit of TRBJ2-5 to the DNA end suggests the J call may be wrong. The V gene's germline CDR1 is SGHVS and CDR2 FNYEAQ. The CDR3 loop spans 13 amino acids. The DNA for the CDR3 is TGTGCCAGCAGCTCGACTTTTGGGGAGACCCAGTACTTC. This codes for CASSSTFGETQYF.

CDR3 DNA sequence: TGCAGTGCTAGGCTCCGGGCCACCGGGGAGCTGTTTTTT. It encodes CSARLRATGELFF. The chain carries TRBV20-1 and TRBJ2-2, with D uncertain. This CDR3 contains 13 residues. The V gene lost 3 bases and the J gene lost 4 bases, with 9 bases spanning the gap. The germline V gene has CDR1 DFQATT and CDR2 SNEGSKA (reference sequence).

The sample holds a few counts of this clonotype. The J gene is TRBJ2-1, the V gene TRBV29-1; the D gene is possibly TRBD1 (6 bases). This CDR3 region has 15 residues. Per germline, CDR1 SQVTM and CDR2 ANQGSEA. Trimming shortened V by 7 bases and J by 3 bases, and 19 bases separated the two germline ends. Here the CDR3 reads CSAGGGGGFYNEQFF. Written as DNA, the CDR3 is TGCAGCGCTGGTGGTGGTGGGGGCTTCTACAATGAGCAGTTCTTC.

The chain carries TRBV29-1 and TRBJ2-3; D remains unclear. Trimming pared 2 bases from V and 1 base from J, leaving 13 bases between. This CDR3 region has 15 residues. Germline V lookup: CDR1 SQVTM, CDR2 ANQGSEA. CDR3 in DNA: TGCAGCGTTGAATTCTCCGGTACCGGCACAGATACGCAGTATTTT. Its protein product is CSVEFSGTGTDTQYF.

The rearrangement links TRBV20-1 to TRBJ2-3, with D perhaps matching TRBD1 (6 bases). The ends were cut back, 6 bases at V and 2 bases at J, with 12 bases in the middle. The CDR3 length is 13 residues. Looked up from germline, CDR1 is DFQATT and CDR2 is SNEGSKA (reference sequence). The CDR3 loop is CSAPTGITDTQYF. In nucleotides, the CDR3 is TGCAGTGCCCCTACAGGGATCACAGATACGCAGTATTTT.

This clonotype was observed a few times. The V gene is TRBV18, the J gene TRBJ2-1; D is unclear. Germline V gives CDR1 KGHSH, CDR2 LQKENI. The CDR3 is made up of 16 amino acids. Trimming shortened V by 3 bases and J by 0 bases, and 12 bases separated the two germline ends. The CDR3: CASSPYTSSSYNEQFF. The CDR3 nucleotides are TGTGCCAGCTCACCTTACACCTCCAGCTCCTACAATGAGCAGTTCTTC.

This chain links TRBV20-1 with TRBJ2-4; 8 bases match TRBD2. The CDR3 has 15 amino acids. The germline V gene has CDR1 DFQATT and CDR2 SNEGSKA (reference sequence). This CDR3 is CSQLPGGLAKNIQYF. The CDR3 DNA is TGCAGCCAACTGCCGGGGGGGTTAGCCAAAAACATTCAGTACTTC.

This clonotype has only a few counts. J is TRBJ2-5 and V is TRBV29-1; TRBD1 aligns across 7 bases. V was clipped by 4 bases and J by 1 base; unmatched bases: 3. This CDR3 has 13 amino acids. CDR1 and CDR2 (germline): SQVTM, ANQGSEA. In DNA, the CDR3 is TGCAGCGTTGGGGACAGATTCCAAGAGACCCAGTACTTC. As protein: CSVGDRFQETQYF.

The V gene is TRBV18, the J gene TRBJ2-1, with TRBD1 identical over 9 bases. V lost 0 bases and J lost 4; bases outside the gene matches: 7. Germline values: CDR1 KGHSH, CDR2 LQKENI. The CDR3 length is 17 residues. CDR3 bases: TGTGCCAGCTCACCACCGGGACAGGGCGTAGGATACAATGAGCAGTTCTTC. Translation gives CASSPPGQGVGYNEQFF.

The rearrangement joins TRBV10-2 to TRBJ2-1; TRBD2 aligns across 12 bases. Germline lookup yields CDR1 WSHSY and CDR2 SAAADI. CDR3 length: 17 residues. With 6 bases clipped from V and 1 base from J, the junction kept 7 bases outside the gene matches. The CDR3 bases are TGCGCCAGCAGAGCCCCGGGACTAGCGGGTTCCTACAATGAGCAGTTCTTC. Protein sequence: CASRAPGLAGSYNEQFF.